Described below is a single T cell receptor beta chain sequence and its context. The antigen remains undetermined. The CDR3 sequence is 13 residues long. The ends lost 9 bases at V and 2 bases at J; junction bases unmatched: 3. In germline, CDR1 is LNHDA, CDR2 SQIVND (reference sequence). One entry per CDR3 protein, called by TCRdb with MiXCR from the 5' RACE reads. This table has about 130,000 distinct CDR3 sequences, about 23% appearing once. This entry belongs to a study of T-cell memory formation after mild COVID-19. Study-level results: Pre-infection memory harbored some responding clones, suggesting cross-reactive memory joined. The study found balanced CD4/CD8 in clones contracting day 15 to 85 and a CD4+ lean in later expanders. Largely, contracting CD4+ clones fell within CM and EM, and contracting CD8+ clones within EMRA.

Input material: PBMCs or a T cell subset sorted from them (not recorded which). The chain couples TRBV19 to TRBJ1-1; 10 bases agree with TRBD1. The sequence came from an adult woman who had mild COVID-19 (a few samples of this study predate the infection). Cell type and time point are not known. The CDR3 DNA reads TGTGCCAGCTGGACAGGGGGAAACACTGAAGCTTTCTTT. Its protein is CASWTGGNTEAFF.